This T cell receptor beta chain was identified in a study of blood T cell repertoires in COVID-19. Study-wide context: There were acute and convalescent COVID-19 samples, and they came from the United States, Italy and Spain. T cells, B-cell-depleted T cells, or PBMCs supplied cDNA or gDNA.

CDR3 length equals 13 residues. Trimming removed 7 bases from V and 6 bases from J; junction bases left unmatched: 8. Germline lookup yields CDR1 SNHLY and CDR2 FYNNEI. Per the study methods: Estimates of nucleated cell counts were drawn from the amplification of reference gene primers. The table came from immunoSEQ multiplex PCR; TCRdb's copy has only in-frame clones and leaves some out. That table is the source of V, J and clone size, and D and trimming were worked out from the DNA. The table includes 430,000 or so clones, 70% to 90% detected once. Seattle researchers signed up patients amid active infection and tracked them longitudinally.

V gene TRBV2 combines with J gene TRBJ2-7, with 8 nucleotides matching TRBD1. The sample was peripheral blood. The clonotype was recovered from a man aged 18 to 30 with COVID-19, enrolled during active disease. The CDR3 DNA reads TGTGCCAGCATGATGGACAGGGCGGCCGAGCAGTACTTC. It translates to CASMMDRAAEQYF.